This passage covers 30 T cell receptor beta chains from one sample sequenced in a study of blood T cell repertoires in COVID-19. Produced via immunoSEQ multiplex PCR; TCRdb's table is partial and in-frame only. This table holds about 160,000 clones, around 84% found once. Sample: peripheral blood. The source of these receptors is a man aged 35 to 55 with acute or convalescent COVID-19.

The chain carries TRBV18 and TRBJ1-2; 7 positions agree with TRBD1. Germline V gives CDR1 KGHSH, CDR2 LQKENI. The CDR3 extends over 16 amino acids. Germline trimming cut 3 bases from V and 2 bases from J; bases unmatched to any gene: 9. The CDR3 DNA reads TGTGCCAGCTCACCGACTGGAGACAGGGTAAACTATGGCTACACCTTC. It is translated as CASSPTGDRVNYGYTF.

CDR3 DNA sequence: TGTGCCAGCAGCTCCTACACAGATACGCAGTATTTT. Amino acids: CASSSYTDTQYF. V usage is TRBV7-2 and J usage is TRBJ2-3; D is unclear. CDR1 is SGHTA, CDR2 FQGNSA, per germline. Trimming pared 4 bases from V and 2 bases from J, leaving 4 bases between. This CDR3 spans 12 amino acids.

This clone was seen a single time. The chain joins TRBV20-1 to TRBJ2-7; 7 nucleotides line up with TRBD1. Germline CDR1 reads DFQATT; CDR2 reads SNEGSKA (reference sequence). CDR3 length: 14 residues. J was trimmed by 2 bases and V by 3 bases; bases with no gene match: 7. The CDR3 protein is CSASEPGQPYEQYF. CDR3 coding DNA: TGCAGTGCTAGTGAGCCGGGACAGCCCTACGAGCAGTACTTC.

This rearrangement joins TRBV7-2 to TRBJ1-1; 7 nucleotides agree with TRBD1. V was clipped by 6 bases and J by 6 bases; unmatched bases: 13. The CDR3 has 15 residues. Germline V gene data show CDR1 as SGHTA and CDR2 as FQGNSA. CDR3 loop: CASRPRQGGRSEAFF. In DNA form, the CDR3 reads TGTGCCAGCAGACCGAGACAGGGCGGTAGGTCTGAAGCTTTCTTT.

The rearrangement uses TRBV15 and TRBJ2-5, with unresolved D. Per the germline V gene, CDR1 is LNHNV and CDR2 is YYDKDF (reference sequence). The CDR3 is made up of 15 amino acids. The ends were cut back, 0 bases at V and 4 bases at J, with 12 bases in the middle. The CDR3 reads CATSRDWQVTETQYF. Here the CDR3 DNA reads TGTGCCACCAGCAGAGATTGGCAGGTTACAGAGACCCAGTACTTC.

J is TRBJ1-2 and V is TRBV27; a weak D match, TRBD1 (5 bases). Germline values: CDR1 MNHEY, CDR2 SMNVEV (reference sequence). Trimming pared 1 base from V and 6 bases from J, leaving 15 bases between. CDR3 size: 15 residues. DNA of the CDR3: TGTGCCAGCAGTTTATTTGGCAGGGTGGTCCATGGCTACACCTTC. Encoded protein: CASSLFGRVVHGYTF.

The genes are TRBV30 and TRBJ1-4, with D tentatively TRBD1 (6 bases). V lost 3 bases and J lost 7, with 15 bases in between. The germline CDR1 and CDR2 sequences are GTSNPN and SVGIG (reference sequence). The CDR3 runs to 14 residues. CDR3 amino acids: CAWSLTGLSEKLFF. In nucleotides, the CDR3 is TGTGCCTGGAGCCTGACAGGCCTGTCTGAAAAACTGTTTTTT. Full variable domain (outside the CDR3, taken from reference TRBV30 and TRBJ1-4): SQTIHQWPATLVQPVGSPLSLECTVEGTSNPNLYWYRQAAGRGLQLLFYSVGIGQISSEVPQNLSASRPQDRQFILSSKKLLLSDSGFYLCAWSLTGLSEKLFFGSGTQLSVL.

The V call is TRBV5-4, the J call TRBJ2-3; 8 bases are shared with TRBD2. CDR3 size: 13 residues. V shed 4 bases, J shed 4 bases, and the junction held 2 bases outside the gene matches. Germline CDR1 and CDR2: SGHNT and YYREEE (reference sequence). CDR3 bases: TGTGCCAGCAGCATCGGGGGGGCAGATACGCAGTATTTT. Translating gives CASSIGGADTQYF.

CDR3 amino acids: CASSFVTGRATDTQYF. Here the CDR3 DNA reads TGTGCCAGCAGCTTTGTAACGGGGAGAGCCACAGATACGCAGTATTTT. This chain links TRBV5-5 with TRBJ2-3, with D possibly matching TRBD2 (5 bases). Germline V gives CDR1 SGHKS, CDR2 YYEKEE (reference sequence). Trimming removed 2 bases from V and 2 bases from J, with 15 bases in between. The CDR3 runs 16 residues.

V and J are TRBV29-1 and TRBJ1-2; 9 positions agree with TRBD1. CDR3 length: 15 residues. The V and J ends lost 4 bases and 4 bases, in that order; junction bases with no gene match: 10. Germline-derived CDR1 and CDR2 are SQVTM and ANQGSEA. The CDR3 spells CSVGGQGKDRYGYTF. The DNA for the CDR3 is TGCAGCGTTGGGGGACAGGGAAAAGATCGCTATGGCTACACCTTC.

CDR3 DNA: TGTGCCAGCAGCAAAGGGGACAGGGGGGTGGACACTGAAGCTTTCTTT. Translated: CASSKGDRGVDTEAFF. The chain recombines TRBV5-6 with TRBJ1-1; 11 positions match TRBD1. Germline V gene sequence: CDR1 SGHDT, CDR2 YYEEEE. V shed 4 bases and J 3 bases; nucleotides not matched to a gene: 8. This CDR3 is built from 16 residues.

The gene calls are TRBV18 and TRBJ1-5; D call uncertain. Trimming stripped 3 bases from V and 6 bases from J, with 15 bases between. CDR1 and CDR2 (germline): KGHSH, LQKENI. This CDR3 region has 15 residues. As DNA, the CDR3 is TGTGCCAGCTCACCCCGGGAGAACGGTGTTCAGCCCCAGCATTTT. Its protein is CASSPRENGVQPQHF.

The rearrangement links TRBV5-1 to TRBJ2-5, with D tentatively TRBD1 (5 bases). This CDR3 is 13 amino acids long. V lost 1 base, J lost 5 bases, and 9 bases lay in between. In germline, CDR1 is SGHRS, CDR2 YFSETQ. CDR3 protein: CASSLYRRETQYF. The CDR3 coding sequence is TGCGCCAGCAGCTTGTACAGGCGGGAGACCCAGTACTTC.

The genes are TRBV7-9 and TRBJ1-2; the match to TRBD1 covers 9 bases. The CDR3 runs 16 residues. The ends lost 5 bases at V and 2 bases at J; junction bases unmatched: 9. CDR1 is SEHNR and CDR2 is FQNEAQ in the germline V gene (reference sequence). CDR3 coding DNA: TGTGCCAGCAGCCTGGGACAGGGCAGGTTAAACTATGGCTACACCTTC. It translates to CASSLGQGRLNYGYTF.

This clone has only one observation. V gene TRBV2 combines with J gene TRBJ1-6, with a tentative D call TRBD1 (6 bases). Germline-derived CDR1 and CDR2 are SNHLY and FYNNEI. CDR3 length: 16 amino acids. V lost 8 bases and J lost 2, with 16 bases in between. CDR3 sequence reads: CASGIWGRAYNSPLHF. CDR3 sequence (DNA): TGTGCCAGCGGGATCTGGGGGCGAGCCTATAATTCACCCCTCCACTTT.

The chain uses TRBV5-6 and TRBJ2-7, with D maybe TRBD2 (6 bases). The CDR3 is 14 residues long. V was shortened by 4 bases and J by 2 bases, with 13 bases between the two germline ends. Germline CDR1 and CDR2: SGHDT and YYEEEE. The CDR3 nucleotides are TGTGCCAGCAGCGACAGTGGACTACCCTACGAGCAGTACTTC. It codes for CASSDSGLPYEQYF. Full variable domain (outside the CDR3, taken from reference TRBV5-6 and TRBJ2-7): DAGVTQSPTHLIKTRGQQVTLRCSPKSGHDTVSWYQQALGQGPQFIFQYYEEEERQRGNFPDRFSGHQFPNYSSELNVNALLLGDSALYLCASSDSGLPYEQYFGPGTRLTVT.

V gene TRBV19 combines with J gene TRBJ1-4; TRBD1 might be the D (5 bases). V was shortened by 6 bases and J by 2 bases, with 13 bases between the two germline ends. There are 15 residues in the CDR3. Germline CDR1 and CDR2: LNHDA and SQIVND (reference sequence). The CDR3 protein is CASSPLTATNEKLFF. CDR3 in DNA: TGTGCCAGTAGCCCGCTGACAGCTACTAATGAAAAACTGTTTTTT.

The CDR3: CASRLRLRGSNQPQHF. The CDR3 DNA sequence: TGCGCCAGCAGATTGCGTCTCAGGGGGTCGAATCAGCCCCAGCATTTT. The J gene is TRBJ1-5, the V gene TRBV5-1; 7 nucleotides line up with TRBD1. Losses at the gene ends were 5 bases for V and 4 bases for J; bases not matched to a gene: 12. The CDR3 runs 16 residues. The germline V gene has CDR1 SGHRS and CDR2 YFSETQ.

The CDR3 protein is CASSSGGGEQYF. Here the CDR3 DNA reads TGTGCCAGCAGTTCGGGAGGAGGGGAGCAGTACTTC. The chain joins TRBV28 to TRBJ2-7; the match to TRBD2 covers 7 bases. The CDR3 has 12 residues. Germline CDR1 is MDHEN and CDR2 is SYDVKM. After removal of 4 bases from V and 7 bases from J, the junction contained 4 bases not matched to a gene. Full variable domain (missing parts from reference TRBV28 and TRBJ2-7): DVKVTQSSRYLVKRTGEKVFLECVQDMDHENMFWYRQDPGLGLRLIYFSYDVKMKEKGDIPEGYSVSREKKERFSLILESASTNQTSMYLCASSSGGGEQYFGPGTRLTVT.

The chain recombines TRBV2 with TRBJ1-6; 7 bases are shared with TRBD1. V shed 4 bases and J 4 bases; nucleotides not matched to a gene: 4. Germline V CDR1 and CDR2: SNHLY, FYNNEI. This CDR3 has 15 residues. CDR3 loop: CASSAQGQYNSPLHF. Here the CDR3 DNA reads TGTGCCAGCAGTGCTCAGGGACAGTATAATTCACCCCTCCACTTT.

The CDR3 protein is CASSLWGASGRTDTQYF. Written as DNA, the CDR3 is TGTGCCAGCAGCTTATGGGGCGCTAGCGGCCGCACAGATACGCAGTATTTT. The chain carries TRBV7-9 and TRBJ2-3, with 7 bases identical to TRBD2. J gave up 1 base and V 2 bases, and 9 bases lay outside the gene matches. CDR3 length equals 17 residues. CDR1 SEHNR and CDR2 FQNEAQ come from the germline V gene (reference sequence). The variable domain in full, with the rest retrieved from reference TRBV7-9 and TRBJ2-3, is DTGVSQNPRHKITKRGQNVTFRCDPISEHNRLYWYRQTLGQGPEFLTYFQNEAQLEKSRLLSDRFSAERPKGSFSTLEIQRTEQGDSAMYLCASSLWGASGRTDTQYFGPGTRLTVL.

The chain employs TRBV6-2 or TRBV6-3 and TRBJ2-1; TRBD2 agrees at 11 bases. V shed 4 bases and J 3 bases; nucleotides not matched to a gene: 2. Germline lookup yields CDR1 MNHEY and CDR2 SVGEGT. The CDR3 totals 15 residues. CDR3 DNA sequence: TGTGCCAGCAGTTTACTAGCGGGGGTCTACAATGAGCAGTTCTTC. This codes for CASSLLAGVYNEQFF.

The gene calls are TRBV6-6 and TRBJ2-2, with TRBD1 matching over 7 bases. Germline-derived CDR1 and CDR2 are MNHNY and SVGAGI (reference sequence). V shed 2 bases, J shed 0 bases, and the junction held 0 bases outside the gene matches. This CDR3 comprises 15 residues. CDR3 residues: CASSYGTANTGELFF. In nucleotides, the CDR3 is TGTGCCAGCAGTTACGGGACAGCGAACACCGGGGAGCTGTTTTTT.

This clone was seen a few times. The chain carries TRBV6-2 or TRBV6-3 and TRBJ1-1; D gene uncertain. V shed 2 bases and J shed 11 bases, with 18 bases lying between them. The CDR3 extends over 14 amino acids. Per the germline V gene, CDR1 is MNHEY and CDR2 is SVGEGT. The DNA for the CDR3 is TGTGCCAGCAGTTACCCGCGCGGAGAGGGCCGCGCTTTCTTT. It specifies CASSYPRGEGRAFF.

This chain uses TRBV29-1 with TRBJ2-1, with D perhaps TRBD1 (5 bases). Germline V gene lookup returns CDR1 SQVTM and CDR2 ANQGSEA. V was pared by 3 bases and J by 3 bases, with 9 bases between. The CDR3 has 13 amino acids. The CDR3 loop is CSVDDRRYNEQFF. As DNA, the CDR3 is TGCAGCGTTGATGACAGACGCTACAATGAGCAGTTCTTC.

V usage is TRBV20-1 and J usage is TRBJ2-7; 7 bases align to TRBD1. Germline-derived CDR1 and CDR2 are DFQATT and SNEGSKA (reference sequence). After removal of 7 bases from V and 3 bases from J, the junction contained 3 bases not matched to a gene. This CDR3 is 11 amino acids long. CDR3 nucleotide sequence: TGCAGTGTGTGGGACAGCTACGAGCAGTACTTC. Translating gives CSVWDSYEQYF.

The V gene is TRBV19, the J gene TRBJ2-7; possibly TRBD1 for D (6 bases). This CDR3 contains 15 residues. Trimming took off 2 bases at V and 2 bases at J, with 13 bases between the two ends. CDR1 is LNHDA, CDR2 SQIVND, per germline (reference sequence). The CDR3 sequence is CASSIWGQGTYEQYF. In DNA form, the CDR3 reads TGTGCCAGTAGTATATGGGGGCAGGGGACCTACGAGCAGTACTTC.

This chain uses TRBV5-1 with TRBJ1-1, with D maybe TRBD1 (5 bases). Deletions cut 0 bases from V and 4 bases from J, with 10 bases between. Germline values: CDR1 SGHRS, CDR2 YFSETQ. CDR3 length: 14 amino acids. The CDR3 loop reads CASSLAEGSTEAFF. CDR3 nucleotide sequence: TGCGCCAGCAGCTTGGCGGAGGGGAGCACTGAAGCTTTCTTT.

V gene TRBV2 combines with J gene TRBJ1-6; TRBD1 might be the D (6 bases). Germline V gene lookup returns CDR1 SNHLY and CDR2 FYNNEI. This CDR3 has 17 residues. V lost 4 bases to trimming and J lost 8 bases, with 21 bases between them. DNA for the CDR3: TGTGCCAGCAGTGGACCTGAGGGGGTGATGGCGGATTCACCCCTCCACTTT. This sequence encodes CASSGPEGVMADSPLHF.

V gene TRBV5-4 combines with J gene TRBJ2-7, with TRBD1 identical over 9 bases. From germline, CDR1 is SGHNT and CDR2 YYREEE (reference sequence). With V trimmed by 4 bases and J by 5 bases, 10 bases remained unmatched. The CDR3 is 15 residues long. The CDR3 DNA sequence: TGTGCCAGCAGCCGCATAGGGACAGGGATCCACGAGCAGTACTTC. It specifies CASSRIGTGIHEQYF. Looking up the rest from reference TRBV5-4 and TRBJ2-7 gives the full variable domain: ETGVTQSPTHLIKTRGQQVTLRCSSQSGHNTVSWYQQALGQGPQFIFQYYREEENGRGNFPPRFSGLQFPNYSSELNVNALELDDSALYLCASSRIGTGIHEQYFGPGTRLTVT.